A selection of T cell receptor beta chains follows, all from one sample in a study of blood T cells in healthy people across ages. Each CDR3 protein gets one entry after TCRdb re-called the 5' RACE reads with MiXCR. The table shows some 1.5 million distinct CDR3 sequences, with about 42% occurring only once. The sequenced sample consisted of blood. The receptors derive from a woman in her late teens or twenties in good health. Each CDR3 is given with its conserved first and last residue. Fields, in order: V gene, D gene, CDR3 length, clone size, J gene, CDR3 DNA, CDR3 protein. A D gene is named only where the DNA matches it firmly. Clone size is not always given. Where it is, it says once, few, many or a class for expanded clones.

>TRBV20-1|-|12|-|TRBJ2-1
TGCAGTGCTAAAGTGGAAAAAGCAGAGCAGTTCTTC
CSAKVEKAEQFF
>TRBV27|-|13|few|TRBJ1-5
TGTGCCAGCGGGGTGCGGGAAAATCAGCCCCAGCATTTT
CASGVRENQPQHF
>TRBV6-2/TRBV6-3|-|16|few|TRBJ2-1
TGTGCCAGCTTAAGATCTGACCGGACAGCTTACAATGAGCAGTTCTTC
CASLRSDRTAYNEQFF
>TRBV20-1|-|14|-|TRBJ1-5
TGCAGTGCTGGCAGGGCGAGAAGCAATCAGCCCCAGCATTTT
CSAGRARSNQPQHF
>TRBV11-2|TRBD2|16|-|TRBJ2-7
TGTGCCAGCAGCTCCAAACTCCAGCGGGGGGAGGACGAGCAGTACTTC
CASSSKLQRGEDEQYF
>TRBV28|-|18|few|TRBJ1-5
TGTGCCAGCAGCAAAAGGACCATGACCAGCTATAGCAATCAGCCCCAGCATTTT
CASSKRTMTSYSNQPQHF
>TRBV12-3/TRBV12-4|-|14|few|TRBJ1-2
TGTGCCAGCAGTCCCAACGGGCCTCTGGGTGGCTACACCTTC
CASSPNGPLGGYTF
>TRBV27|TRBD1|13|few|TRBJ1-2
TGTGCCAGCAGCTATCCAGGGGGCAGTGGCTACACCTTC
CASSYPGGSGYTF
>TRBV2|-|14|-|TRBJ2-1
TGTGCCAGCAGCCGACTAGAGAGCTCCTACGAGCAGTTCTTC
CASSRLESSYEQFF
>TRBV27|TRBD2|17|-|TRBJ2-1
TGTGCCAGCAGTTCACTCCTAGCGGGAAACACCTACAATGAGCAGTTCTTC
CASSSLLAGNTYNEQFF
>TRBV12-3/TRBV12-4|-|12|few|TRBJ2-7
TGTGCCAGCAAGGAGGGGTCGGGCGAGCAGTACTTC
CASKEGSGEQYF
>TRBV4-2|TRBD1|15|-|TRBJ2-1
TGTGCCAGCAGCCAAGGAGACAGGGATGTTGATGAGCAGTTCTTC
CASSQGDRDVDEQFF
>TRBV4-3|TRBD2|18|once|TRBJ2-3
TGCGCCAGCAGCCAAGACCCTTCCAGCGGGGGGAGCACAGATACGCAGTATTTT
CASSQDPSSGGSTDTQYF
>TRBV9|-|17|-|TRBJ2-1
TGTGCCAGCAGCACCGCCCTTACTCGGAGCTCCTACAATGAGCAGTTCTTC
CASSTALTRSSYNEQFF
>TRBV3-1|-|14|-|TRBJ1-1
TGTGCCAGCAGCCAAAAAGCAGGGAACACTGAAGCTTTCTTT
CASSQKAGNTEAFF
>TRBV20-1|-|13|few|TRBJ1-1
TGCAGTGCTAGCCTAGTGCTGGAGGGGCAAGCTTTCTTT
CSASLVLEGQAFF
>TRBV7-2|-|14|-|TRBJ2-7
TGTGCCAGCAGCTCGAGGGCGGCCCGGGATGAGCAGTACTTC
CASSSRAARDEQYF
>TRBV20-1|-|15|-|TRBJ2-3
TGCAGTGCTAGGAATGGGGGGCGTAGCACAGATACGCAGTATTTT
CSARNGGRSTDTQYF
>TRBV20-1|-|12|-|TRBJ2-5
TGCAGTGAGGACCCACTCAAGTATGAGCAGTACTTC
CSEDPLKYEQYF
>TRBV4-1|-|15|few|TRBJ2-7
TGCGCCAGCAGCCTAGACAGAAACTCCTACAATGAGCAGTACTTC
CASSLDRNSYNEQYF
>TRBV10-3|-|14|-|TRBJ2-3
TGTGCCCACGGCGCCGGGGCGAAAACAGATACGCAGTATTTT
CAHGAGAKTDTQYF
>TRBV20-1|-|13|-|TRBJ1-5
TGCAGTGCTATGTCGGGGGGTCCCCAGCCCCAGCATTTT
CSAMSGGPQPQHF
>TRBV2|-|12|-|TRBJ1-1
TGTGCCAGCAGTGTAGCGGGCAGGGAAGCTTTCTTT
CASSVAGREAFF
>TRBV30|-|13|-|TRBJ1-1
TGTGCCTGGAATGACTGGGCCGGCACTGAAGCTTTCTTT
CAWNDWAGTEAFF
>TRBV6-5|-|14|-|TRBJ1-2
-
CASFGQGANYGCTF
>TRBV10-2|-|12|-|TRBJ1-5
TGCGCCAGCGGCCCCTGGGGCGGCCCCCAGCATTTT
CASGPWGGPQHF
>TRBV27|TRBD2|13|-|TRBJ2-5
TGTGCCAGCAGTCACCATTCTAGCGGTGAGCAGTACTTC
CASSHHSSGEQYF
>TRBV10-3|-|13|-|TRBJ2-1
TGTGCCGGAGGTGCAGGGCTGGGAGATGAGCAGTTCTTC
CAGGAGLGDEQFF
>TRBV6-1|TRBD1|14|few|TRBJ1-5
TGTGCCAGCAGTCCCGGGACAGACAATCAGCCCCAGCATTTT
CASSPGTDNQPQHF
>TRBV20-1|-|16|once|TRBJ2-5
TGCAGTGCTAGTGGGATTGACAGATCGTACCAAGAGGCCCAGTACTTC
CSASGIDRSYQEAQYF
>TRBV4-1|TRBD1|16|-|TRBJ1-2
TGCGCCAGCAGCCAAGCCTCCAGGGGGAGGTGGTATGGCTACACCTTC
CASSQASRGRWYGYTF
>TRBV21-1|-|15|few|TRBJ2-3
TGTGCCAGCAGCCTCGGACAGGGGATGACAGATACGCAGTATTTT
CASSLGQGMTDTQYF
>TRBV5-6|TRBD1|16|-|TRBJ1-6
TGTGCCAGCAGTTTAACAGGGGGCGGCTTAAATTCACCCCTCCACTTT
CASSLTGGGLNSPLHF
>TRBV4-3|-|17|-|TRBJ1-4
TGCGCCAGCAGCCAAGATCTTTTGGGAGCGTGGAGTGAAAAACTGTTTTTT
CASSQDLLGAWSEKLFF
>TRBV18|TRBD1|16|-|TRBJ1-2
TGTGCCAGCTCACCGGACAGGGAGAAAATTAGCTATGGCTACACCTTC
CASSPDREKISYGYTF
>TRBV12-3/TRBV12-4|TRBD2|15|few|TRBJ2-7
TGTGCCAGCAGCCCCCGACTAGCGGGAGGCTACGAGCAGTACTTC
CASSPRLAGGYEQYF
>TRBV2|-|12|few|TRBJ1-2
TGTGCCACCAGGGCCTTGGGGACTGGCTACACCTTC
CATRALGTGYTF
>TRBV9|TRBD2|15|-|TRBJ2-3
TGTGCCAGCAGCGTACTAGCGGGGACCCCAGATACGCAGTATTTT
CASSVLAGTPDTQYF
>TRBV7-9|-|15|-|TRBJ1-4
TGTGCCAGCAGGCGGGCTCGAGGGACTAATGAAAAACTGTTTTTT
CASRRARGTNEKLFF
>TRBV4-1|TRBD1|16|few|TRBJ2-7
TGCGCCAGCAGCCAAGACGGGACAGGGAGCTCCTACGAGCAGTACTTC
CASSQDGTGSSYEQYF
>TRBV20-1|TRBD1|15|-|TRBJ1-2
TGCAGTGCTAGGGACAGGCGGCCTCTGAACTATGGCTACACCTTC
CSARDRRPLNYGYTF
>TRBV3-1|-|12|-|TRBJ1-6
TGTGCCAGCAGCCGAGGCAGGGAACCCCTCCACTTT
CASSRGREPLHF
>TRBV20-1|-|14|-|TRBJ1-5
TGCAGTGCGGCACTCGGCACGGGCAATCAGCCCCAGCATTTT
CSAALGTGNQPQHF
>TRBV4-3|-|14|-|TRBJ2-1
TGCGCCAGCAGCCAGGACTATGAGGGCAATGAGCAGTTCTTC
CASSQDYEGNEQFF